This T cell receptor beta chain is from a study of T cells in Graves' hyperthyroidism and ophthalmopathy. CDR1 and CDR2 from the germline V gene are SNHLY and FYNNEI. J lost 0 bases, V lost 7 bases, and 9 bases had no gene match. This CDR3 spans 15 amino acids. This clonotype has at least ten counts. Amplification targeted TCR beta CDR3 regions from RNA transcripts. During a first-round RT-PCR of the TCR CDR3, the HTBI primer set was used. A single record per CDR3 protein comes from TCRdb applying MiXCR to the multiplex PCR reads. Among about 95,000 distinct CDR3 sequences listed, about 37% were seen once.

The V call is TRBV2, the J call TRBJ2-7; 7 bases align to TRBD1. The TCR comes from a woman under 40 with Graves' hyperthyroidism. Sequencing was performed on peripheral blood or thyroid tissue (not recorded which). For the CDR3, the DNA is TGTGCCAGCATAAGGGGACAGCCAATCTCCTACGAGCAGTACTTC. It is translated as CASIRGQPISYEQYF.